Listed below are T cell receptor beta chains from one sample, sequenced in a study of spatial heterogeneity in lung cancer. TCRdb recomputed calls from the 5' RACE reads with MiXCR, one row per CDR3 protein. The sample shows tens of thousands of distinct CDR3 sequences, 8% to 10% of them seen only once. The sample in question was PBMCs, obtained at follow-up. The source is a female donor with early-stage non-small cell lung cancer. Each CDR3 is given with its conserved first and last residue. D genes are given only for firm matches. Clone size, where shown, is once, few, many, or a class for clones that have expanded.

cdr3_nt,cdr3_aa,clone_size,d_call,j_call,v_call
TGTGCCAGCAGTGAAAACAGGGGAAGTTACGAGCAGTACTTC,CASSENRGSYEQYF,many,TRBD1,TRBJ2-7,TRBV6-1
TGTGCCAGCAGCTCCGGGACCGGGAGTATGGCCCTCCACTTT,CASSSGTGSMALHF,.,.,TRBJ1-6,TRBV11-2
TGCAGCGTGGGGGACAATGAGCAGTTCTTC,CSVGDNEQFF,many,.,TRBJ2-1,TRBV29-1
TGTGCCAGCAGCTTAGGCCCAGGGGTGGACACAGATACGCAGTATTTT,CASSLGPGVDTDTQYF,many,.,TRBJ2-3,TRBV7-3
TGTGCCACCAGTGGGCAGGGGGTCTACGAGCAGTACTTC,CATSGQGVYEQYF,.,TRBD1,TRBJ2-7,TRBV24-1
TGTGCCAGCAGCTTAATTGCAGCGGTCACAGATACGCAGTATTTT,CASSLIAAVTDTQYF,many,.,TRBJ2-3,TRBV7-8
TGTGCCAGCAGTGCAGGGCCCCAAGAGACCCAGTACTTC,CASSAGPQETQYF,many,.,TRBJ2-5,TRBV2
TGTGCCAGCAGCTTACATGGGGATGAGCAGTTCTTC,CASSLHGDEQFF,many,.,TRBJ2-1,TRBV11-2
TGTGCCAGCTCACCTAGGGGGGAGAATTCACCCCTCCACTTT,CASSPRGENSPLHF,many,.,TRBJ1-6,TRBV18
TGTGCCATACGACAGGGGGGGAGCCTCGAGCAGTACTTC,CAIRQGGSLEQYF,many,TRBD1,TRBJ2-7,TRBV10-3
TGCAGCGTGGGAGCAGGGGCAGAGACCCAGTACTTC,CSVGAGAETQYF,few,.,TRBJ2-5,TRBV29-1
TGTGCCAGCAGCTTAGCGGAAGGGACGGCGACCTATGGCTACACCTTC,CASSLAEGTATYGYTF,.,.,TRBJ1-2,TRBV7-2
TGTGCCAGCAGCGTGACCGTGTACCAAGAGACCCAGTACTTC,CASSVTVYQETQYF,many,.,TRBJ2-5,TRBV3-1
TGCGCCAGCAGCCAAAAACAGCGGGAGTGGAATGAGCAGTTCTTC,CASSQKQREWNEQFF,few,TRBD2,TRBJ2-1,TRBV4-1
TGTGCTAGCAGCTTCCACCCCTCGAACACCGGGGAGCTGTTTTTT,CASSFHPSNTGELFF,few,.,TRBJ2-2,TRBV7-7
TGTGCCAGCAGCTTATATGGCTACACCTTC,CASSLYGYTF,.,.,TRBJ1-2,TRBV7-9
TGTGCCAGCAGTTATGCACCCCTAGCGGGAGGGCCGGATACGCAGTATTTT,CASSYAPLAGGPDTQYF,many,TRBD2,TRBJ2-3,TRBV6-2/TRBV6-3
TGTGCCAGCAGTTACGGAGCTCCTTCAGTGATCTCTGAAGCTTTCTTT,CASSYGAPSVISEAFF,many,.,TRBJ1-1,TRBV6-5
TGCGGTGCTAGAGAGGGGGCTAGCGTCCAAGAGACCCAGTACTTC,CGAREGASVQETQYF,.,.,TRBJ2-5,TRBV20-1
TGTGCCAGCAGTCACTTAGGACAGGGGGGTGGCAAAAACATTCAGTACTTC,CASSHLGQGGGKNIQYF,few,TRBD1,TRBJ2-4,TRBV28
TGTGCCAGCGGACCGGGACAGGGTGACAATGAGCAGTTCTTC,CASGPGQGDNEQFF,many,TRBD1,TRBJ2-1,TRBV7-8
TGCAGTGCTAGAGGAAGCGGGGACGGGGAGCTGTTTTTT,CSARGSGDGELFF,few,TRBD2,TRBJ2-2,TRBV20-1
TGCGCCAGCAGCTTAACAGGGCAGGGTTTCACCGGGGAGCTGTTTTTT,CASSLTGQGFTGELFF,few,.,TRBJ2-2,TRBV5-1
TGTGCCAGCAGCCAAGAGGGCAGGCGCTACACCTTC,CASSQEGRRYTF,many,.,TRBJ1-2,TRBV14
TGTGCCAGCAGTTTATACCGCGAGAATCAGCCCCAGCATTTT,CASSLYRENQPQHF,many,.,TRBJ1-5,TRBV28
TGTGCCAGCAGCTTAAATCAGGGGGCGACCGGGGAGCTGTTTTTT,CASSLNQGATGELFF,many,TRBD1,TRBJ2-2,TRBV7-3
TGCGCCAGCAGCTTGATAGGAAACACCATATATTTT,CASSLIGNTIYF,many,.,TRBJ1-3,TRBV5-1
TGCAGTGCTAGAGACCTGGACAGTTATAGCAATCAGCCCCAGCATTTT,CSARDLDSYSNQPQHF,.,.,TRBJ1-5,TRBV20-1
TGTGCCAGCAGCACAAGACAGCGGGAGACCCAGTACTTC,CASSTRQRETQYF,few,.,TRBJ2-5,TRBV7-9
TGTGCCAGCAGTTTACGGACAGGGGGCGGGTACGAGCAGTACTTC,CASSLRTGGGYEQYF,many,TRBD1,TRBJ2-7,TRBV27
TGTGCCAGCAGCTTACTAGCGGGAGCGGGAGATACGCAGTATTTT,CASSLLAGAGDTQYF,few,TRBD2,TRBJ2-3,TRBV7-6
TGCGCCAGCAGCCGCGGGACAGGGACCAATGAGCAGTTCTTC,CASSRGTGTNEQFF,few,TRBD1,TRBJ2-1,TRBV5-1
TGTGCCAGCAGCTTACTTGGCACAGATACGCAGTATTTT,CASSLLGTDTQYF,many,.,TRBJ2-3,TRBV7-2
TGTGCCAGCAGCCCGGGACTAGCATTGGGGGAGCAGTTCTTC,CASSPGLALGEQFF,.,TRBD2,TRBJ2-1,TRBV7-2
TGCGCCAGCAGCTTAGCGGGATCTGATACCGGGGAGCTGTTTTTT,CASSLAGSDTGELFF,many,TRBD2,TRBJ2-2,TRBV5-1
TGCGCCAGCAGCCCTGCACCTCGATCCTACGAGCAGTACTTC,CASSPAPRSYEQYF,many,.,TRBJ2-7,TRBV5-1
TGTGCCAGCAGCGTAGCTGGGGGGGCTGAAGCTTTCTTT,CASSVAGGAEAFF,.,.,TRBJ1-1,TRBV9
TGTGCCAGCTCTCTAGAGGGTGGGACTAATGAAAAACTGTTTTTT,CASSLEGGTNEKLFF,many,.,TRBJ1-4,TRBV7-2
TGTGCCAGCAGCTTGCCTCATTCCTACGAGCAGTACTTC,CASSLPHSYEQYF,many,.,TRBJ2-7,TRBV5-4
TGTGCCAGCAGCCTCGGACAGCTCACCGGGGAGCTGTTTTTT,CASSLGQLTGELFF,many,.,TRBJ2-2,TRBV7-9
TGTGCCAGCGGTTTAGGCCAACGGGATACGCAGTATTTT,CASGLGQRDTQYF,many,.,TRBJ2-3,TRBV5-4
TGTGCCAGCAGCACCGGGACTAGCGGATCCCTTAGCACAGATACGCAGTATTTT,CASSTGTSGSLSTDTQYF,medium-sized,TRBD2,TRBJ2-3,TRBV3-1